The 29 T cell receptor beta chains below all came from one sample that was sequenced in a study of neurological immune-mediated disorders. TCRdb re-derived calls from the 5' RACE reads in MiXCR, one entry per CDR3 protein. The sample includes tens of thousands of distinct CDR3 sequences, approximately 4.3% seen only once; the top ten take 5% to 6%. Specified time point: longitudinal time-point 3. The sequencing sample was made of PBMCs. The receptor source for this set is a woman in her sixties or seventies with multiple sclerosis.

Many counts were recorded for this clonotype. The J gene is TRBJ1-2, the V gene TRBV7-6, with a weak D call TRBD1 (5 bases). V lost 2 bases to trimming and J lost 7 bases, with 20 bases between them. The CDR3 has 16 residues. Germline V gene lookup returns CDR1 SGHVS and CDR2 FNYEAQ. For the CDR3, the DNA is TGTGCCAGCAGCTTATACAGGAATTCTGGGCCCTCTGGCTACACCTTC. This encodes CASSLYRNSGPSGYTF.

At least ten counts were recorded for this clonotype. The V gene is TRBV20-1, the J gene TRBJ1-1; no firm D call. The CDR3 is 17 amino acids. From germline, CDR1 is DFQATT and CDR2 SNEGSKA (reference sequence). V shed 0 bases and J shed 0 bases, with 17 bases lying between them. The CDR3 is CSARDAQRSSMNTEAFF. In DNA form, the CDR3 reads TGCAGTGCTAGAGATGCCCAACGGAGTAGCATGAACACTGAAGCTTTCTTT.

This clonotype was detected many times. The V and J genes are TRBV4-2 and TRBJ2-5, with D possibly TRBD1 on 6 matching bases. Trimming took off 3 bases at V and 5 bases at J, with 16 bases between the two ends. Germline lookup yields CDR1 LGHNA and CDR2 YNFKEQ. The CDR3 sequence is 15 residues long. The CDR3 DNA follows: TGTGCCAGCAGCCAGGGGGCGCAGCTAGGGGAGACCCAGTACTTC. The encoded protein is CASSQGAQLGETQYF.

This clonotype was recorded at least ten times. The V gene is TRBV5-1, the J gene TRBJ1-2, with D unresolved. CDR1 and CDR2 (germline): SGHRS, YFSETQ. The CDR3 has 16 amino acids. Trimming stripped 0 bases from V and 4 bases from J, with 16 bases between. CDR3 sequence (DNA): TGCGCCAGCAGCTTGGATAGCGGCGGTTGGGGCTATGGCTACACCTTC. Protein product: CASSLDSGGWGYGYTF.

This clonotype was detected ten times or more. The rearrangement uses TRBV5-1 and TRBJ2-2; TRBD2 might be the D (5 bases). Trimming took 5 bases from V and 2 from J, leaving 7 bases between them. Germline V gene lookup returns CDR1 SGHRS and CDR2 YFSETQ. The length of the CDR3 is 13 residues. The CDR3, as DNA: TGCGCCAGCAGAGAGGGAAACACCGGGGAGCTGTTTTTT. This translates into CASREGNTGELFF.

There are many counts of this clonotype. The CDR3, as DNA: TGTGCCAGCAGCGTGGAGGGACAGTCGGGCTACACCTTC. Encoded protein: CASSVEGQSGYTF. This chain connects TRBV14 to TRBJ1-2, with 7 bases identical to TRBD1. This CDR3 has 13 amino acids. Per the germline V gene, CDR1 is SGHDN and CDR2 is FVKESK. The V gene end was trimmed by 5 bases and the J gene end by 8 bases; junction bases not matched to a gene: 8.

This clonotype has a count of ten or more. J is TRBJ2-1 and V is TRBV4-1; 9 bases are shared with TRBD2. J gave up 8 bases and V 5 bases, and 10 bases lay outside the gene matches. This CDR3 comprises 15 residues. Per germline, CDR1 MGHRA and CDR2 YSYEKL. As DNA, the CDR3 is TGCGCCAGCAGCTACGGACTAGCGACATCGGATGAGCAGTTCTTC. The encoded protein is CASSYGLATSDEQFF.

This clonotype was counted ten times or more. The genes are TRBV5-6 and TRBJ1-1, with D maybe TRBD1 (5 bases). The CDR3 totals 14 residues. CDR1 SGHDT and CDR2 YYEEEE come from the germline V gene. Between the trimmed V and J ends, which lost 4 bases and 1 base, there was a span of 11 bases. CDR3 bases: TGTGCCAGCAGCCCGGACACCTCGAACACTGAAGCTTTCTTT. Protein product: CASSPDTSNTEAFF.

This clonotype appeared many times. This rearrangement joins TRBV28 to TRBJ1-3; TRBD1 matches at 9 bases. The CDR3 has 16 amino acids. The germline V gene encodes CDR1 MDHEN and CDR2 SYDVKM. Trimming cost V 8 bases and J 4 bases; bases outside gene matches: 12. The CDR3 DNA reads TGTGCCAGCGAATCTTCGGACAGGGGAACGGGAAACACCATATATTTT. Its translation: CASESSDRGTGNTIYF.

This clonotype was picked up many times. The chain couples TRBV5-1 to TRBJ1-1, with 9 bases matching TRBD1. This CDR3 contains 15 residues. Germline assignment: CDR1 SGHRS and CDR2 YFSETQ. Trimming at V came to 3 bases and at J to 2 bases, leaving 5 bases not matched to a gene. This CDR3 is CASSWGQGLNTEAFF. CDR3 coding DNA: TGCGCCAGCAGCTGGGGACAGGGACTAAACACTGAAGCTTTCTTT.

This clonotype has a count of ten or more. The CDR3 bases are TGCGCCAGCAGCCATACGATCCAATCCCAAGAGACCCAGTACTTC. It yields the protein CASSHTIQSQETQYF. The chain has TRBV4-1 and TRBJ2-5; D unresolved. Trimming removed 3 bases at V and 1 base at J, with 12 bases between. The CDR3 has 15 amino acids. In germline, CDR1 is MGHRA, CDR2 YSYEKL.

This clonotype was observed a few times. The chain combines TRBV7-2 with TRBJ1-3; a weak D match, TRBD1 (5 bases). Germline CDR1 reads SGHTA; CDR2 reads FQGNSA. The CDR3 is 14 amino acids. Between the trimmed V and J ends, which lost 6 bases and 2 bases, there was a span of 11 bases. The CDR3 reads CASRTGGAGNTIYF. The CDR3 DNA follows: TGTGCCAGCAGAACAGGAGGCGCTGGAAACACCATATATTTT.

This clonotype was seen at least ten times. The rearrangement uses TRBV20-1 and TRBJ2-7; 8 positions agree with TRBD1. The trim removed 1 base at V and 2 bases at J, leaving 7 bases unmatched. The CDR3 spans 15 residues. Germline CDR1 and CDR2: DFQATT and SNEGSKA (reference sequence). The CDR3: CSARGGQGETYEQYF. CDR3 coding DNA: TGCAGTGCTAGAGGCGGACAGGGTGAGACCTACGAGCAGTACTTC.

The table lists this clonotype with many counts. The genes are TRBV11-2 and TRBJ2-7, with TRBD2 as a possible D gene (6 bases). The CDR3 has 15 residues. The V and J ends lost 5 bases and 3 bases respectively, with 17 bases between them. Germline assignment: CDR1 SGHAT and CDR2 FQNNGV. Here the CDR3 DNA reads TGTGCCAGCAGCGCCAGACTAGTCCCAGGCTACGAGCAGTACTTC. Protein: CASSARLVPGYEQYF.

This chain joins TRBV11-3 and TRBJ2-3, with D maybe TRBD2 (7 bases). The CDR3 is 16 amino acids. In germline, CDR1 is SGHNT, CDR2 YENEEA. Trimming shortened V by 2 bases and J by 2 bases, and 14 bases separated the two germline ends. The CDR3 DNA reads as TGTGCCAGCAGCTTATTTATGGGGGGGCCCACAGATACGCAGTATTTT. Its protein product is CASSLFMGGPTDTQYF.

This clonotype has at least ten counts. V and J are TRBV5-1 and TRBJ2-5; tentatively, D is TRBD1 (6 bases). CDR3 length: 14 amino acids. Deletions cut 4 bases from V and 7 bases from J, with 17 bases between. The germline V gene has CDR1 SGHRS and CDR2 YFSETQ. The DNA of the CDR3 is TGCGCCAGCAGCCTAAGACAGGAGACCGGGACCCAGTACTTC. Translating it yields CASSLRQETGTQYF.

This clonotype appeared many times. The chain couples TRBV5-1 to TRBJ1-2, with 8 bases lining up with TRBD1. The CDR3 length is 14 residues. Trimming removed 3 bases from V and 2 bases from J; junction bases left unmatched: 3. Germline V lookup: CDR1 SGHRS, CDR2 YFSETQ. CDR3 loop: CASSSRTGNYGYTF. The DNA for the CDR3 is TGCGCCAGCAGCTCCAGGACAGGGAACTATGGCTACACCTTC.

This clonotype was seen many times. The chain links TRBV3-1 to TRBJ1-5, with TRBD1 as a possible D gene (6 bases). Trimming stripped 0 bases from V and 9 bases from J, with 9 bases between. The CDR3 has 13 amino acids. Germline V gives CDR1 LGHDT, CDR2 YNNKEL (reference sequence). Here the CDR3 reads CASSQDLDRPQHF. For the CDR3, the DNA is TGTGCCAGCAGCCAAGATCTGGACAGGCCCCAGCATTTT.

This clonotype appeared many times. The chain has TRBV5-6 and TRBJ1-5, with D perhaps TRBD1 (6 bases). CDR1 is SGHDT and CDR2 is YYEEEE in the germline V gene. The CDR3 covers 14 residues. The ends were cut back, 1 base at V and 5 bases at J, with 10 bases in the middle. The CDR3 DNA is TGTGCCAGCAGCTTGCAGGACAGAGATCAGCCCCAGCATTTT. It translates to CASSLQDRDQPQHF.

This clonotype showed up just a few times. V gene TRBV5-6 combines with J gene TRBJ2-1, with 10 bases that match TRBD2. CDR3 size: 15 residues. V gave up 6 bases and J gave up 7 bases; unmatched junction bases: 10. CDR1 and CDR2 from the germline V gene are SGHDT and YYEEEE. The CDR3 region is CASTPAGGPKNEQFF. In DNA form, the CDR3 reads TGTGCCAGCACCCCAGCGGGGGGGCCAAAGAATGAGCAGTTCTTC.

In this sample, this clonotype turned up many times. The chain combines TRBV7-9 with TRBJ2-5; D gene ambiguous. The V end lost 2 bases, the J end lost 4 bases, and 11 bases lay between the germline ends. The CDR3 consists of 14 residues. The V gene's germline CDR1 is SEHNR and CDR2 FQNEAQ (reference sequence). CDR3 bases: TGTGCCAGCAGCTTAACCCGTGTGGGAGAGACCCAGTACTTC. The encoded protein is CASSLTRVGETQYF. Looking up the rest from reference TRBV7-9 and TRBJ2-5 gives the full variable domain: DTGVSQNPRHKITKRGQNVTFRCDPISEHNRLYWYRQTLGQGPEFLTYFQNEAQLEKSRLLSDRFSAERPKGSFSTLEIQRTEQGDSAMYLCASSLTRVGETQYFGPGTRLLVL.

This clonotype has ten or more counts. The V gene is TRBV5-1, the J gene TRBJ2-1; D is unclear. The CDR3 contains 11 residues. The V and J ends lost 3 bases and 10 bases respectively, with 8 bases between them. CDR1 is SGHRS and CDR2 is YFSETQ in the germline V gene. CDR3 bases: TGCGCCAGCAGCTACTTCGACGAGCAGTTCTTC. The encoded protein is CASSYFDEQFF.

This clonotype has a count of ten or more. The gene calls are TRBV3-1 and TRBJ1-2; D is unresolved. CDR3 length: 12 residues. The germline gives CDR1 LGHDT, CDR2 YNNKEL (reference sequence). V shed 2 bases and J shed 8 bases, with 9 bases lying between them. CDR3 DNA: TGTGCCAGCAGCCAAAGCAGGATGGGCTACACCTTC. Amino acids: CASSQSRMGYTF.

This clonotype is deemed medium-sized. The chain carries TRBV20-1 and TRBJ2-3, with 8 bases fitting TRBD2. Germline CDR1 is DFQATT and CDR2 is SNEGSKA (reference sequence). The CDR3 totals 14 residues. The J segment lost 2 bases and the V segment lost 6 bases, leaving 7 bases of the junction unmatched. The CDR3 spells CSAAGTSDTDTQYF. CDR3 DNA sequence: TGCAGTGCGGCCGGGACTAGTGACACAGATACGCAGTATTTT.

This clonotype was seen at least ten times. The gene calls are TRBV6-1 and TRBJ1-2; a possible D gene is TRBD1 (5 bases). The CDR3 is made up of 15 amino acids. Per the germline V gene, CDR1 is MNHNS and CDR2 is SASEGT. With 0 bases removed from V and 2 bases from J, the gap between germline ends came to 10 bases. The CDR3 region is CASSEAGGFNYGYTF. CDR3 DNA: TGTGCCAGCAGTGAAGCGGGGGGGTTCAACTATGGCTACACCTTC.

This clonotype was recorded at least ten times. This chain uses TRBV18 with TRBJ1-5; D possibly corresponds to TRBD1 (5 bases). Germline V gene sequence: CDR1 KGHSH, CDR2 LQKENI. This CDR3 has 17 residues. V was shortened by 3 bases and J by 1 base, with 16 bases between the two germline ends. CDR3 region: CASSPISLWGSNQPQHF. In nucleotides, the CDR3 is TGTGCCAGCTCACCCATCAGTCTCTGGGGCAGCAATCAGCCCCAGCATTTT.

This clonotype was seen a handful of times. The junction and the germline gene differ at one end; a read error may be behind it. The chain links TRBV7-7 to TRBJ2-3; 7 bases align to TRBD1. CDR1 SSHAT and CDR2 FNYEAQ come from the germline V gene (reference sequence). This CDR3 is 15 amino acids long. CDR3 residues: CASSRTGLSTDTQYF. The CDR3, as DNA: TGTGCTAGCAGCCGGACAGGTCTCAGCACAGATACGCAGTATTTT.

This clonotype was seen repeatedly, ten times or more. This chain uses TRBV27 with TRBJ2-2, with TRBD1 identical over 7 bases. Germline V lookup: CDR1 MNHEY, CDR2 SMNVEV (reference sequence). The J segment lost 0 bases and the V segment lost 4 bases, leaving 8 bases of the junction unmatched. The CDR3 spans 17 residues. The CDR3 reads CASSWGNRGSNTGELFF. The CDR3 bases are TGTGCCAGCAGTTGGGGGAACAGGGGATCGAACACCGGGGAGCTGTTTTTT.

The CDR3 protein is CSARTPTSPEAFF. CDR3 in DNA: TGCAGTGCGCGGACCCCTACCTCGCCTGAAGCTTTCTTT. The chain combines TRBV20-1 with TRBJ1-1; no clear D. Trimming took off 6 bases at V and 6 bases at J, with 17 bases between the two ends. This CDR3 contains 13 residues. Germline values: CDR1 DFQATT, CDR2 SNEGSKA (reference sequence).